The 31 T cell receptor beta chains reported below all come from one sample, sequenced in a study of OX40 agonist ivuxolimab in advanced cancers. Profiled with immunoSEQ multiplex PCR; TCRdb holds only in-frame clones, not every one. Here the sample spans around 49,000 clones, roughly 89% being singletons. Material: CD4+ or CD8+ T cells sorted from blood, obtained in a trial of the OX40 agonist ivuxolimab. The receptor set was obtained from an adult with an advanced solid tumor such as melanoma, head and neck, liver or kidney cancer.

CDR3 sequence (DNA): TGTGCCAGCAGCATGCTGCGACCGGCTATGAACACTGAAGCTTTCTTT. Its translation is CASSMLRPAMNTEAFF. The chain combines TRBV5-5 with TRBJ1-1; D remains ambiguous. Looked up from germline, CDR1 is SGHKS and CDR2 is YYEKEE (reference sequence). This CDR3 comprises 16 residues. The V and J ends lost 4 bases and 0 bases respectively, with 16 bases between them.

V and J are TRBV7-3 and TRBJ2-7; 8 bases agree with TRBD2. Germline V CDR1 and CDR2: SGHTA, FQGTGA. The CDR3 has 15 residues. The trim removed 8 bases at V and 1 base at J, leaving 10 bases unmatched. The CDR3 sequence is CASHPDGGASYEQYF. The DNA of the CDR3 is TGTGCCAGCCACCCGGACGGGGGGGCGTCCTACGAGCAGTACTTC.

This clone has just one count. The chain is built from TRBV4-3 and TRBJ2-7; 9 bases align to TRBD2. V gave up 0 bases and J gave up 3 bases; unmatched junction bases: 3. CDR1 and CDR2 from the germline V gene are LGHNA and YSLEER. This CDR3 contains 15 residues. In DNA form, the CDR3 reads TGCGCCAGCAGCCAAGACGGAGCGGGGGGCTACGAGCAGTACTTC. It specifies CASSQDGAGGYEQYF.

The CDR3 spells CASSQDRAGGGETQYF. The CDR3 bases are TGCGCCAGCAGCCAAGATCGAGCGGGAGGGGGAGAGACCCAGTACTTC. The chain joins TRBV4-3 to TRBJ2-5; 10 bases fit TRBD2. Germline CDR1 LGHNA, CDR2 YSLEER. Losses at the gene ends were 0 bases for V and 4 bases for J; bases not matched to a gene: 5. This CDR3 has 16 residues.

The chain joins TRBV30 to TRBJ1-1, with 7 nucleotides matching TRBD1. This CDR3 is 18 amino acids long. Trimming removed 3 bases from V and 3 bases from J; junction bases left unmatched: 19. CDR1 GTSNPN and CDR2 SVGIG come from the germline V gene (reference sequence). CDR3 region: CAWRELIGDRKEDTEAFF. DNA of the CDR3: TGTGCCTGGAGGGAGCTAATTGGGGACAGAAAGGAGGACACTGAAGCTTTCTTT.

The genes are TRBV5-5 and TRBJ2-7, with a weak D call TRBD1 (6 bases). V was shortened by 4 bases and J by 3 bases, with 11 bases between the two germline ends. Germline V gene lookup returns CDR1 SGHKS and CDR2 YYEKEE (reference sequence). This CDR3 contains 13 residues. CDR3 protein: CASSGPTGYEQYF. Here the CDR3 DNA reads TGTGCCAGCAGCGGACCGACAGGCTACGAGCAGTACTTC.

The CDR3 protein is CASSLSPAGAADTQYF. The CDR3, as DNA: TGTGCCAGCAGCCTCTCCCCAGCGGGAGCGGCAGATACGCAGTATTTT. The V call is TRBV4-2, the J call TRBJ2-3; 8 nucleotides line up with TRBD2. V lost 4 bases, J lost 4 bases, and 10 bases stayed unmatched. CDR3 length: 16 amino acids. CDR1 is LGHNA, CDR2 YNFKEQ, per germline.

The rearrangement links TRBV7-9 to TRBJ2-7; perhaps D is TRBD1 or TRBD2 (7 bases each). The V end lost 3 bases, the J end lost 2 bases, and 11 bases lay between the germline ends. Germline values: CDR1 SEHNR, CDR2 FQNEAQ (reference sequence). CDR3 length: 14 amino acids. This CDR3 reads CASSLSGGAYEQYF. Written as DNA, the CDR3 is TGTGCCAGCAGCTTGTCAGGGGGGGCCTACGAGCAGTACTTC.

The chain employs TRBV27 and TRBJ2-1; D remains unclear. The CDR3 covers 13 residues. The V gene's germline CDR1 is MNHEY and CDR2 SMNVEV (reference sequence). V was pared by 7 bases and J by 5 bases, with 12 bases between. This CDR3 reads CASTRLSNNEQFF. The CDR3 DNA is TGTGCCAGCACGAGATTGTCGAACAATGAGCAGTTCTTC.

The chain links TRBV5-1 to TRBJ2-5, with D unresolved. V lost 0 bases to trimming and J lost 5 bases, with 8 bases between them. CDR1 is SGHRS, CDR2 YFSETQ, per germline. The CDR3 extends over 13 amino acids. CDR3 in amino acids: CASSLGQVETQYF. The CDR3 DNA reads as TGCGCCAGCAGCTTGGGTCAGGTGGAGACCCAGTACTTC.

This clone has a single count. V gene TRBV27 combines with J gene TRBJ1-4; 8 bases match TRBD1. V lost 5 bases and J lost 8; bases outside the gene matches: 10. The length of the CDR3 is 15 residues. The germline V gene encodes CDR1 MNHEY and CDR2 SMNVEV (reference sequence). This CDR3 reads CASSPVAGGREKLFF. In DNA form, the CDR3 reads TGTGCCAGCAGTCCCGTGGCAGGGGGCAGAGAAAAACTGTTTTTT.

The V gene is TRBV9, the J gene TRBJ2-2; either TRBD1 or TRBD2 may fit D (5 bases each). Germline assignment: CDR1 SGDLS and CDR2 YYNGEE. V lost 4 bases, J lost 8 bases, and 21 bases lay in between. The CDR3 consists of 16 residues. The CDR3 DNA reads as TGTGCCAGCAGCTTTTCCGGGACGGTGCTGGAGGGGGAGCTGTTTTTT. This gives the protein CASSFSGTVLEGELFF.

To note about this clone: Other DNA sequences from this sample encode an identical CDR3 as well. The chain uses TRBV4-3 and TRBJ1-1; the D is unclear. Deletions cut 0 bases from V and 1 base from J, with 9 bases between. CDR3 length: 15 residues. CDR1 and CDR2 from the germline V gene are LGHNA and YSLEER. The CDR3 DNA sequence: TGCGCCAGCAGCCAAGATCGGGCCGAGAACACTGAAGCTTTCTTT. The encoded protein is CASSQDRAENTEAFF.

This rearrangement joins TRBV5-1 to TRBJ2-7; 12 bases are a match to TRBD2. Germline CDR1 SGHRS, CDR2 YFSETQ. V lost 0 bases to trimming and J lost 3 bases; unmatched junction nucleotides: 4. This CDR3 is built from 16 residues. CDR3 protein: CASSLEWTSGVYEQYF. In nucleotides, the CDR3 is TGCGCCAGCAGCTTGGAGTGGACTAGCGGGGTCTACGAGCAGTACTTC.

The chain couples TRBV5-1 to TRBJ2-3; weak D call: TRBD1 (6 bases). Trimming pared 4 bases from V and 2 bases from J, leaving 11 bases between. Germline CDR1 and CDR2: SGHRS and YFSETQ. This CDR3 is 14 amino acids long. CDR3 protein: CASSQGLLTDTQYF. CDR3 nucleotides: TGCGCCAGCAGCCAGGGGTTACTCACAGATACGCAGTATTTT.

This clone is a singleton in its sample. The chain employs TRBV25-1 and TRBJ1-5; the D is unclear. V gave up 4 bases and J gave up 3 bases, with 10 bases separating them. Germline values: CDR1 MGHDK, CDR2 SYGVNS. The CDR3 covers 14 residues. CDR3 residues: CASSARWNNQPQHF. CDR3 sequence (DNA): TGTGCCAGCAGTGCGCGGTGGAACAATCAGCCCCAGCATTTT. Full variable domain (remainder filled in from reference TRBV25-1 and TRBJ1-5): EADIYQTPRYLVIGTGKKITLECSQTMGHDKMYWYQQDPGMELHLIHYSYGVNSTEKGDLSSESTVSRIRTEHFPLTLESARPSHTSQYLCASSARWNNQPQHFGDGTRLSIL.

The chain joins TRBV9 to TRBJ2-7; no clear D gene. The V end was cut by 0 bases, the J end by 2 bases, with 9 bases between. The CDR3 is made up of 14 amino acids. CDR1 and CDR2 from the germline V gene are SGDLS and YYNGEE. CDR3 sequence reads: CASSVDPNPYEQYF. The CDR3 coding sequence is TGTGCCAGCAGCGTAGATCCTAACCCCTACGAGCAGTACTTC.

The chain recombines TRBV19 with TRBJ1-4; no definite D call. Germline V gives CDR1 LNHDA, CDR2 SQIVND (reference sequence). V lost 3 bases to trimming and J lost 8 bases, with 10 bases between them. The CDR3 is 13 amino acids. The CDR3 is CASSIWLFEKLFF. CDR3 DNA sequence: TGTGCCAGTAGTATCTGGCTTTTCGAAAAACTGTTTTTT.

The chain joins TRBV5-5 to TRBJ1-2; the D gene is possibly TRBD1 (5 bases). The CDR3 has 15 residues. Trimming removed 0 bases at V and 0 bases at J, with 9 bases between. Germline-derived CDR1 and CDR2 are SGHKS and YYEKEE (reference sequence). DNA for the CDR3: TGTGCCAGCAGCTTGGTAGGGGTGACTAACTATGGCTACACCTTC. Protein sequence: CASSLVGVTNYGYTF. Combining the CDR3 with reference TRBV5-5 and TRBJ1-2 gives the whole variable domain DAGVTQSPTHLIKTRGQQVTLRCSPISGHKSVSWYQQVLGQGPQFIFQYYEKEERGRGNFPDRFSARQFPNYSSELNVNALLLGDSALYLCASSLVGVTNYGYTFGSGTRLTVV.

V gene TRBV15 combines with J gene TRBJ1-1; D is undetermined. The CDR3 has 15 residues. V lost 1 base and J 1 base, leaving 10 bases between the germline ends. Looked up from germline, CDR1 is LNHNV and CDR2 is YYDKDF (reference sequence). Here the CDR3 reads CATSRARIGNTEAFF. The CDR3 nucleotides are TGTGCCACCAGCAGAGCCCGCATCGGGAACACTGAAGCTTTCTTT. Drawing the rest from reference TRBV15 and TRBJ1-1, the complete variable domain is DAMVIQNPRYQVTQFGKPVTLSCSQTLNHNVMYWYQQKSSQAPKLLFHYYDKDFNNEADTPDNFQSRRPNTSFCFLDIRSPGLGDTAMYLCATSRARIGNTEAFFGQGTRLTVV.

V is TRBV25-1 and J is TRBJ1-4; D gene ambiguous. CDR1 and CDR2 from the germline V gene are MGHDK and SYGVNS. V gave up 3 bases and J gave up 4 bases, with 3 bases separating them. CDR3 size: 12 residues. CDR3 protein: CASSDSNEKLFF. In DNA form, the CDR3 reads TGTGCCAGCAGTGACAGTAATGAAAAACTGTTTTTT. The variable domain in full, with the rest retrieved from reference TRBV25-1 and TRBJ1-4, is EADIYQTPRYLVIGTGKKITLECSQTMGHDKMYWYQQDPGMELHLIHYSYGVNSTEKGDLSSESTVSRIRTEHFPLTLESARPSHTSQYLCASSDSNEKLFFGSGTQLSVL.

The rearrangement links TRBV29-1 to TRBJ2-3; no definite D call. There are 15 residues in the CDR3. Per germline, CDR1 SQVTM and CDR2 ANQGSEA. Trimming cost V 4 bases and J 2 bases, with 16 bases left between them. The CDR3 region has the DNA TGCAGCGTTGGGTATTGGGGATCTTCCACAGATACGCAGTATTTT. Encoded protein: CSVGYWGSSTDTQYF.

The chain carries TRBV7-2 and TRBJ1-6, with TRBD1 identical over 7 bases. The CDR3 runs to 11 residues. The V gene's germline CDR1 is SGHTA and CDR2 FQGNSA. J gave up 16 bases and V 3 bases, and 3 bases lay outside the gene matches. CDR3 sequence reads: CASSFRGQLHF. The DNA for the CDR3 is TGTGCCAGCAGCTTCAGGGGACAGCTCCACTTT.

J is TRBJ2-1 and V is TRBV27, with D perhaps assigned TRBD1 or TRBD2 (7 bases each). Trimming removed 10 bases at V and 7 bases at J, with 23 bases between. From germline, CDR1 is MNHEY and CDR2 SMNVEV (reference sequence). This CDR3 is built from 15 residues. This chain's CDR3 is CATRPRGGLGNEQFF. The CDR3 DNA reads as TGTGCCACCCGGCCCAGGGGGGGGCTAGGTAATGAGCAGTTCTTC.

The chain has TRBV18 and TRBJ2-7; D tentatively fits TRBD1 or TRBD2 (6 bases each). CDR3 length: 17 residues. V shed 1 base and J shed 0 bases, with 16 bases lying between them. Germline lookup yields CDR1 KGHSH and CDR2 LQKENI. The CDR3 reads CASSPLDRGRASYEQYF. CDR3 nucleotide sequence: TGTGCCAGCTCACCACTCGATCGGGGGCGTGCCTCCTACGAGCAGTACTTC.

This chain joins TRBV4-1 and TRBJ2-1; possible D gene TRBD2, 6 bases. The CDR3 runs 13 residues. CDR1 is MGHRA and CDR2 is YSYEKL in the germline V gene. Trimming stripped 1 base from V and 14 bases from J, with 15 bases between. The CDR3: CASSQVAGGEEFF. CDR3 DNA: TGCGCCAGCAGCCAAGTTGCGGGCGGGGAGGAGTTCTTC.

The chain combines TRBV6-6 with TRBJ2-5; no reliable D call. The V gene lost 0 bases and the J gene lost 5 bases, with 4 bases spanning the gap. The CDR3 loop spans 12 amino acids. Per the germline V gene, CDR1 is MNHNY and CDR2 is SVGAGI (reference sequence). This chain's CDR3 is CASSYSLETQYF. The CDR3 bases are TGTGCCAGCAGTTACTCTCTGGAGACCCAGTACTTC.

This clone was observed a few times. V gene TRBV19 combines with J gene TRBJ1-2; possibly TRBD1 for D (6 bases). Germline V gene data show CDR1 as LNHDA and CDR2 as SQIVND (reference sequence). V gave up 3 bases and J gave up 5 bases, with 16 bases separating them. CDR3 length: 15 residues. CDR3 loop: CASSIYLQGGYGYTF. CDR3 nucleotides: TGTGCCAGTAGTATCTATCTACAGGGAGGGTATGGCTACACCTTC.

The chain carries TRBV13 and TRBJ2-2; 8 positions agree with TRBD1. CDR3 length: 13 amino acids. Germline lookup yields CDR1 PRHDT and CDR2 FYEKMQ (reference sequence). V lost 6 bases, J lost 8 bases, and 5 bases stayed unmatched. CDR3: CASRGQDKGELFF. In nucleotides, the CDR3 is TGTGCCAGCAGGGGACAGGATAAAGGGGAGCTGTTTTTT.

This chain connects TRBV29-1 to TRBJ2-2; D remains ambiguous. The germline CDR1 and CDR2 sequences are SQVTM and ANQGSEA. Between the trimmed V and J ends, which lost 7 bases and 4 bases, there was a span of 10 bases. The CDR3 is 12 amino acids. This CDR3 reads CSAPISTGELFF. The CDR3 coding sequence is TGCAGCGCCCCCATCTCCACCGGGGAGCTGTTTTTT.

The chain carries TRBV9 and TRBJ2-7; TRBD2 aligns across 8 bases. The CDR3 spans 15 residues. Germline V gene sequence: CDR1 SGDLS, CDR2 YYNGEE. Trimming at V came to 3 bases and at J to 3 bases, leaving 8 bases not matched to a gene. The CDR3 region is CASSASGTRDYEQYF. The CDR3 DNA reads TGTGCCAGCAGCGCCTCGGGGACTAGGGACTACGAGCAGTACTTC.